These T cell receptor beta chains were read from a single sample in a study of blood T cell repertoires in COVID-19. Produced via immunoSEQ multiplex PCR; TCRdb's table is partial and in-frame only. This table holds about 420,000 clones, roughly 89% found once. The sequenced sample consisted of peripheral blood. The receptor source for this set is a man between 18 and 35 years old with COVID-19, enrolled during active disease. CDR3s include the opening cysteine and the closing phenylalanine or tryptophan. The D gene is left open where the match is weak. Clone size is given for some rows only: seen once, a few or many times, or a class if the clone is expanded.

- TRBJ1-4 - TRBV7-2 CASSLVRQAVNEKLFF TGTGCCAGCAGCTTAGTCCGGCAGGCCGTTAATGAAAAACTGTTTTTT
- TRBJ2-3 - TRBV27 CASTTGNGNTDTQYF TGTGCCAGCACCACAGGTAACGGCAACACAGATACGCAGTATTTT
- TRBJ2-3 - TRBV18 CASSPPGGFSTDTQYF TGTGCCAGCTCACCTCCGGGCGGGTTTAGCACAGATACGCAGTATTTT
- TRBJ1-1 - TRBV6-6 CASSYPQERQNTEAFF TGTGCCAGCAGTTACCCTCAGGAAAGACAGAACACTGAAGCTTTCTTT
- TRBJ1-1 - TRBV6-5 CASRTASRSTEAFF TGTGCCAGCAGGACCGCCAGTCGGAGCACTGAAGCTTTCTTT
TRBD1 TRBJ2-7 - TRBV18 CASSPPSTGYEQYF TGTGCCAGCTCACCACCTTCGACAGGGTACGAGCAGTACTTC
TRBD1 TRBJ2-3 - TRBV7-6 CASSLGTGGHVSTDTQYF TGTGCCAGCAGCTTAGGGACAGGGGGCCACGTGTCCACAGATACGCAGTATTTT
- TRBJ2-7 - TRBV3-1/TRBV3-2 CASSQDVDSSYEQYF TGTGCCAGCAGCCAAGATGTGGACAGCTCCTACGAGCAGTACTTC
TRBD1 TRBJ2-1 once TRBV14 CASSYTALDRANNEQFF TGTGCCAGCAGCTATACCGCCTTGGACAGGGCCAACAATGAGCAGTTCTTC
- TRBJ2-1 - TRBV18 CASSPGTLNEQFF TGTGCCAGCTCACCGGGGACTCTCAATGAGCAGTTCTTC
TRBD2 TRBJ2-7 - TRBV2 CASRPGLATYEQYF TGTGCCAGCCGACCGGGACTAGCGACCTACGAGCAGTACTTC
- TRBJ2-2 - TRBV28 CASRKQQGNTGELFF TGTGCCAGCAGAAAACAACAGGGGAACACCGGGGAGCTGTTTTTT
- TRBJ2-7 - TRBV11-1 CASSLGHYEQYF TGTGCCAGCAGCCTGGGCCACTACGAGCAGTACTTC
- TRBJ1-4 - TRBV28 CASMEQPNEKLFF TGTGCCAGCATGGAACAGCCTAATGAAAAACTGTTTTTT
TRBD2 TRBJ2-5 - TRBV6-2/TRBV6-3 CASSKAAGGLGETQYF TGTGCCAGCAGCAAAGCCGCGGGGGGACTCGGGGAGACCCAGTACTTC
- TRBJ1-1 once TRBV29-1 CSVEEGAVEAFF TGCAGCGTTGAAGAGGGGGCGGTTGAAGCTTTCTTT
TRBD2 TRBJ2-1 - TRBV9 CASSVGGTSGRIEQFF TGTGCCAGCAGCGTAGGAGGGACTAGCGGGAGGATTGAGCAGTTCTTC
- TRBJ1-4 - TRBV18 CASSQMEGTNEKLFF TGTGCCAGCTCCCAGATGGAGGGGACTAATGAAAAACTGTTTTTT